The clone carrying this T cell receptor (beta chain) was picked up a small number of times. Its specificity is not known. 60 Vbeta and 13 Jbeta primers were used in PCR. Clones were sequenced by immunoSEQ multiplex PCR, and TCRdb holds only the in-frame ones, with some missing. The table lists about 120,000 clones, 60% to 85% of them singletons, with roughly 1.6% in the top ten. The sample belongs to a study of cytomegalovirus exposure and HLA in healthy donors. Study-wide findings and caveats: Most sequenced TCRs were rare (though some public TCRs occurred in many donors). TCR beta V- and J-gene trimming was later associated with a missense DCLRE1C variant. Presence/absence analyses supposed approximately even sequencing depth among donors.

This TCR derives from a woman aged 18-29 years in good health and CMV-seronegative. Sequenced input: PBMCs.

The CDR3 DNA reads as TGTGCCAGTTCCCAGGGGTGGGATGGCTACACCTTC. Translated, it gives CASSQGWDGYTF. The chain carries TRBV19 and TRBJ1-2; possibly TRBD1 for D (6 bases). The ends were cut back, 8 bases at V and 6 bases at J, with 13 bases in the middle. The CDR3 covers 12 residues. From germline, CDR1 is LNHDA and CDR2 SQIVND (reference sequence).